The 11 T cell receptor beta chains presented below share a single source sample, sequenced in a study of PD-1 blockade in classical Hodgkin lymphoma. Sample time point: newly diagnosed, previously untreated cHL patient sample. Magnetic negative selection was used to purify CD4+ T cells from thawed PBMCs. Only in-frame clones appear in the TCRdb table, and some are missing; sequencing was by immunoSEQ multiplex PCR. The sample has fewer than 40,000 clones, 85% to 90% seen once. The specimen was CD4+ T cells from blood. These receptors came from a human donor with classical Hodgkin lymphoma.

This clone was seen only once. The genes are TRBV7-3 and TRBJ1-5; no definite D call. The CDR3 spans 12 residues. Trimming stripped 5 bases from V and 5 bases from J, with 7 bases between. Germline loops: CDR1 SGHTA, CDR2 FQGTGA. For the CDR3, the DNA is TGTGCCAGCAGCCGGACCTATCAGCCCCAGCATTTT. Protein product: CASSRTYQPQHF.

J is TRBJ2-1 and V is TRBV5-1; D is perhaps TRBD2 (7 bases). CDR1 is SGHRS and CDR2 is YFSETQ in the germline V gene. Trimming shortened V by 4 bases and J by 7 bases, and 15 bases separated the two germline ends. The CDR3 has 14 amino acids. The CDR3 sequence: CASSLGGLMNEQFF. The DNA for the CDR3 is TGCGCCAGCAGCCTCGGGGGGCTCATGAATGAGCAGTTCTTC.

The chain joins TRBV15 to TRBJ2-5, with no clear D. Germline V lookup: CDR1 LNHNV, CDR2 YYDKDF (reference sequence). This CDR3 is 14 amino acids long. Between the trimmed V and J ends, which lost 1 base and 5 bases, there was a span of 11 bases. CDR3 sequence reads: CATSRVGKFETQYF. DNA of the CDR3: TGTGCCACCAGCAGAGTTGGGAAATTTGAGACCCAGTACTTC.

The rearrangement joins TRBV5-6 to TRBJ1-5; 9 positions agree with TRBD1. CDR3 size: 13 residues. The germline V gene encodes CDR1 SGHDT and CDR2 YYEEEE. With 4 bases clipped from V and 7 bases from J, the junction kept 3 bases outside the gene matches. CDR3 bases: TGTGCCAGCAGCCGGACAGGGGAACAGCCCCAGCATTTT. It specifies CASSRTGEQPQHF.

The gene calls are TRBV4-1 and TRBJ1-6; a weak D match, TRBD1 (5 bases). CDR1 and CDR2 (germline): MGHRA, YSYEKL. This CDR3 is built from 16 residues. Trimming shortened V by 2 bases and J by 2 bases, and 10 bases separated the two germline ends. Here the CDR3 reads CASSQREGTYNSPLHF. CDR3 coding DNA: TGCGCCAGCAGCCAACGCGAGGGGACCTATAATTCACCCCTCCACTTT.

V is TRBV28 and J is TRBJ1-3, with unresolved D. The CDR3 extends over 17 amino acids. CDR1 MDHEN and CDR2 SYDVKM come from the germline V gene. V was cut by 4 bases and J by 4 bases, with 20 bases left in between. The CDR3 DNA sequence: TGTGCCAGCAGTTCCAGCGGACTGCCCCGCGGGGGAAACACCATATATTTT. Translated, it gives CASSSSGLPRGGNTIYF.

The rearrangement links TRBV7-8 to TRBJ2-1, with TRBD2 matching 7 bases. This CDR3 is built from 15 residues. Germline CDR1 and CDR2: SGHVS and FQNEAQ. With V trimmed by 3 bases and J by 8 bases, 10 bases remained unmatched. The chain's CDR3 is CASSFLAGVGYEQFF. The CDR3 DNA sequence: TGTGCCAGCAGCTTTCTTGCGGGGGTTGGGTATGAGCAGTTCTTC.

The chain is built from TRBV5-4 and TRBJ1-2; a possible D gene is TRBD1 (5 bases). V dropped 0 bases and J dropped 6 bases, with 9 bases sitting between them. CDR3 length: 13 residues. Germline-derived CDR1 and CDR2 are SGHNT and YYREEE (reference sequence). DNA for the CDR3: TGTGCCAGCAGCTTGGTTGCAGGGAATGGCTACACCTTC. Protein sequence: CASSLVAGNGYTF.

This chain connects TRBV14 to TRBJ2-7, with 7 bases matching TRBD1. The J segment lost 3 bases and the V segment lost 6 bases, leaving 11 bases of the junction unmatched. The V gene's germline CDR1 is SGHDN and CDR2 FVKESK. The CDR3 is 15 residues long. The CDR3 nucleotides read TGTGCCAGCAGGCTACAGGGGACGGGAATCTACGAGCAGTACTTC. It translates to CASRLQGTGIYEQYF.

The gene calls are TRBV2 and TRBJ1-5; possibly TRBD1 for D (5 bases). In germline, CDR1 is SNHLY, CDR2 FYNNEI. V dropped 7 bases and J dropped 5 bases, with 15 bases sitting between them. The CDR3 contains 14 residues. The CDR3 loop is CASTAGNTDQPQHF. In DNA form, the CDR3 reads TGTGCCAGCACTGCAGGGAACACCGATCAGCCCCAGCATTTT.

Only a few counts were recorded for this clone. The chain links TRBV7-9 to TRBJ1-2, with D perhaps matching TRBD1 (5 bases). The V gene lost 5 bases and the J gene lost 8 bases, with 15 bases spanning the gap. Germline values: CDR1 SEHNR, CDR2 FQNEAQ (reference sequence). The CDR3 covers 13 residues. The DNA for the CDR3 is TGTGCCAGCAGCCCCAACTCCGGGGGGGGCTACACCTTC. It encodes CASSPNSGGGYTF.